This passage covers 32 T cell receptor beta chains from one sample sequenced in a study of T cells in Graves' hyperthyroidism and ophthalmopathy. The source material, RNA transcripts, was used to amplify TCR beta CDR3 regions. HTBI primers were used for first-round RT-PCR of the TCR CDR3. Via MiXCR, TCRdb re-called the multiplex PCR reads, giving one row per CDR3 protein. In the table there are about 360,000 distinct CDR3 sequences, roughly 25% of which are singletons. The specimen was blood. These receptors were collected from a man aged 45-65 years with Graves' hyperthyroidism.

This clonotype was counted many times. The chain's CDR3 is CASSPGLSLDTQYF. CDR3 sequence (DNA): TGTGCCAGCAGTCCGGGGTTGAGTCTGGATACGCAGTATTTT. The chain is built from TRBV27 and TRBJ2-3, with D possibly TRBD2 on 5 matching bases. The CDR3 totals 14 residues. Trimming removed 5 bases from V and 6 bases from J, with 15 bases in between. CDR1 MNHEY and CDR2 SMNVEV come from the germline V gene (reference sequence).

A note on this clonotype: It may be a read error: a sequence one base away is much more abundant. CDR3 in amino acids: CASSLPEYNEQLF. The CDR3 nucleotides read TGTGCCAGCAGCTTGCCAGAGTACAATGAGCAGCTCTTC. The gene calls are TRBV7-9 and TRBJ2-1; D remains ambiguous. Germline loops: CDR1 SEHNR, CDR2 FQNEAQ (reference sequence). The length of the CDR3 is 13 residues.

The chain links TRBV28 to TRBJ1-3; D gene uncertain. Trimming took off 4 bases at V and 0 bases at J, with 22 bases between the two ends. The CDR3 spans 19 residues. Looked up from germline, CDR1 is MDHEN and CDR2 is SYDVKM. CDR3 nucleotides: TGTGCCAGCAGTTACCTCCGGACCCACCGCTCTCTCTCTGGAAACACCATATATTTT. Its protein product is CASSYLRTHRSLSGNTIYF.

This clonotype showed up just a few times. The chain combines TRBV15 with TRBJ2-3, with D maybe TRBD2 (6 bases). The V end was cut by 5 bases, the J end by 0 bases, with 12 bases between. This CDR3 region has 15 residues. Germline CDR1 LNHNV, CDR2 YYDKDF (reference sequence). The CDR3 protein is CATSRGSVSTDTQYF. In nucleotides, the CDR3 is TGTGCCACCAGCCGGGGGTCGGTTAGCACAGATACGCAGTATTTT.

This clonotype has just a few counts. V gene TRBV19 combines with J gene TRBJ1-6; D not resolved. Germline V gene data show CDR1 as LNHDA and CDR2 as SQIVND (reference sequence). The CDR3 sequence is 15 residues long. V was trimmed by 3 bases and J by 7 bases, leaving 13 bases between them. CDR3 nucleotides: TGTGCCAGTAGTATGAGGGCGGCGGGAAATTCACCCCTCCACTTT. Protein: CASSMRAAGNSPLHF.

The gene calls are TRBV18 and TRBJ2-7; D is possibly TRBD2 (5 bases). The CDR3 has 13 amino acids. V lost 5 bases and J lost 6, with 14 bases in between. Germline V gives CDR1 KGHSH, CDR2 LQKENI. CDR3 sequence: CASSSEGGFEQYF. In DNA, the CDR3 is TGTGCCAGCTCATCCGAGGGCGGTTTCGAGCAGTACTTC.

This clonotype was seen only a few times. V and J are TRBV7-2 and TRBJ2-3, with TRBD2 matching over 7 bases. There are 16 residues in the CDR3. Unmatched junction bases numbered 8, after V lost 3 bases and J lost 2 bases. CDR1 SGHTA and CDR2 FQGNSA come from the germline V gene. CDR3 bases: TGTGCCAGCAGCTTCGGACTAGGCCCATCCACAGATACGCAGTATTTT. This codes for CASSFGLGPSTDTQYF.

This clonotype was picked up many times. The chain links TRBV11-2 to TRBJ1-2; D is uncertain. Deletions cut 0 bases from V and 4 bases from J, with 6 bases between. The CDR3 sequence is 13 residues long. Looked up from germline, CDR1 is SGHAT and CDR2 is FQNNGV. CDR3 residues: CASSLEGSYGYTF. DNA for the CDR3: TGTGCCAGCAGCTTAGAGGGGAGCTATGGCTACACCTTC.

This clonotype showed up many times. The chain couples TRBV6-1 to TRBJ1-1; D remains unclear. In germline, CDR1 is MNHNS, CDR2 SASEGT. The CDR3 runs to 12 residues. V lost 5 bases, J lost 7 bases, and 11 bases lay in between. CDR3 region: CASSRASGEAFF. The DNA of the CDR3 is TGTGCCAGCAGTCGCGCCTCAGGTGAAGCTTTCTTT.

This clonotype was counted between two and nine times. This chain uses TRBV28 with TRBJ2-2, with 9 positions matching TRBD1. The V and J ends lost 5 bases and 4 bases, in that order; junction bases with no gene match: 5. CDR1 and CDR2 from the germline V gene are MDHEN and SYDVKM. The CDR3 covers 15 residues. CDR3 DNA: TGTGCCAGCAGTGATCCGGGACAGGGCACCGGGGAGCTGTTTTTT. Translation gives CASSDPGQGTGELFF.

This clonotype was picked up a small number of times. The chain employs TRBV5-1 and TRBJ2-7, with TRBD2 identical over 9 bases. CDR1 SGHRS and CDR2 YFSETQ come from the germline V gene. Unmatched junction bases numbered 8, after V lost 4 bases and J lost 3 bases. CDR3 length: 15 amino acids. Here the CDR3 reads CASSGQSGGNYEQYF. The DNA of the CDR3 is TGCGCCAGCAGCGGGCAGAGCGGGGGGAACTACGAGCAGTACTTC.

The CDR3: CSAPGQAYEQYF. CDR3 coding DNA: TGCAGTGCTCCTGGACAGGCCTACGAGCAGTACTTC. This chain uses TRBV20-1 with TRBJ2-7, with 7 bases matching TRBD1. Germline CDR1 is DFQATT and CDR2 is SNEGSKA (reference sequence). After removal of 5 bases from V and 2 bases from J, the junction contained 3 bases not matched to a gene. This CDR3 is 12 amino acids long.

The chain carries TRBV18 and TRBJ1-6; the D is unclear. This CDR3 spans 13 amino acids. V was pared by 6 bases and J by 7 bases, with 10 bases between. From germline, CDR1 is KGHSH and CDR2 LQKENI. CDR3 DNA: TGTGCCAGCTCCCCCAACACCAATTCACCCCTCCACTTT. Amino acids: CASSPNTNSPLHF. The variable domain in full, completed from reference TRBV18 and TRBJ1-6, reads NAGVMQNPRHLVRRRGQEARLRCSPMKGHSHVYWYRQLPEEGLKFMVYLQKENIIDESGMPKERFSAEFPKEGPSILRIQQVVRGDSAAYFCASSPNTNSPLHFGNGTRLTVT.

The chain joins TRBV27 to TRBJ2-7, with 7 bases aligning to TRBD2. Germline V gives CDR1 MNHEY, CDR2 SMNVEV (reference sequence). The CDR3 extends over 13 amino acids. V gave up 5 bases and J gave up 10 bases; unmatched junction bases: 11. CDR3 sequence reads: CASSQGRGVSQYF. CDR3 nucleotides: TGTGCCAGCAGTCAAGGACGGGGGGTGAGTCAGTACTTC.

The J gene is TRBJ2-5, the V gene TRBV12-3 or TRBV12-4; D is perhaps TRBD1 (6 bases). CDR3 length: 13 residues. Between the trimmed V and J ends, which lost 5 bases and 9 bases, there was a span of 16 bases. The CDR3: CASSARDTTPQYF. CDR3 coding DNA: TGTGCCAGCAGTGCCCGGGACACCACGCCCCAGTACTTC.

The J gene is TRBJ1-2, the V gene TRBV2, with 7 bases matching TRBD1. Trimming cost V 8 bases and J 3 bases; bases outside gene matches: 9. CDR1 and CDR2 (germline): SNHLY, FYNNEI. The CDR3 spans 14 residues. CDR3 sequence (DNA): TGTGCCAGCGGTCGGGAGGGGGCCTACTATGGCTACACCTTC. This encodes CASGREGAYYGYTF.

The rearrangement uses TRBV19 and TRBJ1-5; no clear D gene. The CDR3 is 15 residues long. Germline CDR1 is LNHDA and CDR2 is SQIVND (reference sequence). V was clipped by 5 bases and J by 2 bases, with 13 bases between them. CDR3 loop: CASSQEGGGNQPQHF. The CDR3 region has the DNA TGTGCCAGTAGTCAGGAGGGAGGAGGCAATCAGCCCCAGCATTTT.

V usage is TRBV28 and J usage is TRBJ2-1; 11 nucleotides agree with TRBD2. The CDR3 is 15 amino acids. Germline-derived CDR1 and CDR2 are MDHEN and SYDVKM. With V trimmed by 5 bases and J by 8 bases, 8 bases remained unmatched. The chain's CDR3 is CASSTLAGVFDEQFF. CDR3 DNA sequence: TGTGCCAGCAGTACACTAGCGGGAGTATTCGATGAGCAGTTCTTC.

This clonotype was observed at least ten times. The genes are TRBV2 and TRBJ2-7, with 7 bases that match TRBD2. Per the germline V gene, CDR1 is SNHLY and CDR2 is FYNNEI. This CDR3 region has 12 residues. V shed 8 bases and J 4 bases; nucleotides not matched to a gene: 5. CDR3 in DNA: TGTGCCAGCCTCAGCGGGAAATACGAGCAGTACTTC. Its translation is CASLSGKYEQYF.

With regard to this clonotype: One end of the junction fails to match germline, which may point to a read error. CDR3 sequence reads: CASSTGNTYNDQFF. Here the CDR3 DNA reads TGTGCCAGCAGTACAGGGAACACCTACAATGACCAGTTCTTC. J is TRBJ2-1 and V is TRBV27, with D possibly TRBD1 on 6 matching bases. The CDR3 contains 14 residues. The V gene's germline CDR1 is MNHEY and CDR2 SMNVEV (reference sequence).

The chain joins TRBV5-1 to TRBJ2-7; D is unresolved. Looked up from germline, CDR1 is SGHRS and CDR2 is YFSETQ. This CDR3 is built from 13 residues. The ends were cut back, 0 bases at V and 3 bases at J, with 7 bases in the middle. The CDR3 sequence: CASSLDGFYEQYF. The CDR3 DNA reads as TGCGCCAGCAGCTTGGATGGGTTCTACGAGCAGTACTTC.

The chain uses TRBV18 and TRBJ2-1; D is tentatively TRBD1 or TRBD2 (7 bases each). The ends were cut back, 3 bases at V and 9 bases at J, with 12 bases in the middle. CDR3 length: 13 residues. From germline, CDR1 is KGHSH and CDR2 LQKENI. CDR3 sequence reads: CASSPQGGGEQFF. CDR3 coding DNA: TGTGCCAGCTCACCCCAGGGGGGGGGTGAGCAGTTCTTC.

The CDR3 DNA reads TGTGCCAGCAGTTCTGCCAGCCCCTACGAGCAGTACTTC. The encoded protein is CASSSASPYEQYF. V usage is TRBV6-2 or TRBV6-3 and J usage is TRBJ2-7; D remains ambiguous. V gave up 4 bases and J gave up 2 bases, with 9 bases separating them. This CDR3 is built from 13 residues. In germline, CDR1 is MNHEY, CDR2 SVGEGT.

J is TRBJ2-7 and V is TRBV30; TRBD1 agrees at 8 bases. J lost 3 bases, V lost 5 bases, and 9 bases had no gene match. CDR1 is GTSNPN, CDR2 SVGIG, per germline (reference sequence). This CDR3 region has 14 residues. Here the CDR3 reads CAWLLGTGGYEQYF. The DNA of the CDR3 is TGTGCCTGGCTCTTGGGAACAGGGGGCTACGAGCAGTACTTC.

This clonotype was seen at least ten times. The chain links TRBV28 to TRBJ1-4; 12 bases match TRBD1. The CDR3 runs to 14 residues. Looked up from germline, CDR1 is MDHEN and CDR2 is SYDVKM. V lost 5 bases, J lost 8 bases, and 3 bases stayed unmatched. The CDR3 sequence: CASSRDRGHEKLFF. CDR3 DNA: TGTGCCAGCAGTCGGGACAGGGGGCACGAAAAACTGTTTTTT.

V is TRBV30 and J is TRBJ2-7; D not certain. In germline, CDR1 is GTSNPN, CDR2 SVGIG (reference sequence). The length of the CDR3 is 12 residues. Trimming took 0 bases from V and 6 from J, leaving 9 bases between them. The chain's CDR3 is CAWSVLRAEQYF. The CDR3 region has the DNA TGTGCCTGGAGTGTACTAAGGGCCGAGCAGTACTTC.

This clonotype was counted only a few times. The gene calls are TRBV6-5 and TRBJ1-1; no reliable D call. Germline-derived CDR1 and CDR2 are MNHEY and SVGAGI. Trimming stripped 2 bases from V and 8 bases from J, with 12 bases between. The CDR3 is 13 residues long. CDR3 region: CASSYPGRNEAFF. DNA for the CDR3: TGTGCCAGCAGTTACCCCGGACGAAACGAAGCTTTCTTT.

The gene calls are TRBV12-3 or TRBV12-4 and TRBJ2-1; D could derive from TRBD1 or TRBD2 (6 bases each). The CDR3 consists of 14 residues. V gave up 3 bases and J gave up 7 bases, with 13 bases separating them. CDR3 amino acids: CASSLSGAGNEQFF. The CDR3 coding sequence is TGTGCCAGCAGTTTGTCAGGGGCGGGGAATGAGCAGTTCTTC.

The chain combines TRBV19 with TRBJ1-5; D gene unclear. V was trimmed by 3 bases and J by 6 bases, leaving 15 bases between them. CDR1 is LNHDA and CDR2 is SQIVND in the germline V gene (reference sequence). The CDR3 spans 15 residues. For the CDR3, the DNA is TGTGCCAGTAGTATTCGGGGTTCTTACGGTCAGCCCCAGCATTTT. This sequence encodes CASSIRGSYGQPQHF. Full variable domain (rest looked up from reference TRBV19 and TRBJ1-5): DGGITQSPKYLFRKEGQNVTLSCEQNLNHDAMYWYRQDPGQGLRLIYYSQIVNDFQKGDIAEGYSVSREKKESFPLTVTSAQKNPTAFYLCASSIRGSYGQPQHFGDGTRLSIL.

The CDR3 loop is CASSAGTGGEKLFF. The CDR3, as DNA: TGTGCCAGCAGCGCCGGGACAGGGGGTGAAAAACTGTTTTTT. J is TRBJ1-4 and V is TRBV9, with 11 positions matching TRBD1. V lost 3 bases to trimming and J lost 7 bases; unmatched junction nucleotides: 2. This CDR3 contains 14 residues. The germline V gene encodes CDR1 SGDLS and CDR2 YYNGEE.

The genes are TRBV5-6 and TRBJ1-2, with D tentatively TRBD1 (6 bases). The CDR3 has 14 residues. Germline CDR1 and CDR2: SGHDT and YYEEEE. Trimming took 2 bases from V and 3 from J, leaving 11 bases between them. CDR3 in amino acids: CASSFGGQDYGYTF. The CDR3 DNA sequence: TGTGCCAGCAGCTTCGGGGGGCAGGACTATGGCTACACCTTC.

The V and J genes are TRBV19 and TRBJ2-5; 9 bases are a match to TRBD1. The CDR3 covers 12 residues. Trimming removed 7 bases from V and 7 bases from J; junction bases left unmatched: 4. Germline V gives CDR1 LNHDA, CDR2 SQIVND (reference sequence). CDR3 sequence (DNA): TGTGCCAGTATGGGACAGGGCGGGACCCAGTACTTC. This translates into CASMGQGGTQYF.